Each of the 23 T cell receptor beta chains below was sequenced from the same sample in a study of blood T cells in healthy people across ages. A J-beta primer mix and a sample-barcoded 5' primer were used in a second PCR of about 7 to 12 cycles. TCRdb re-derived calls from the 5' RACE reads in MiXCR, one entry per CDR3 protein. Of approximately 690,000 distinct CDR3 sequences in the sample, approximately 59% were seen once. The sample was blood. All receptors derive from a man in his sixties in good health.

The chain has TRBV5-1 and TRBJ2-3; possibly TRBD2 for D (5 bases). CDR1 and CDR2 from the germline V gene are SGHRS and YFSETQ. V shed 4 bases and J shed 4 bases, with 19 bases lying between them. The CDR3 has 16 amino acids. The CDR3 DNA follows: TGCGCCAGCAGCACCGGACTTGTGGGGTTCGCAGATACGCAGTATTTT. Translated: CASSTGLVGFADTQYF.

CDR3 residues: CASRTWTGVGGYTF. The CDR3 DNA reads as TGTGCCAGCAGGACCTGGACGGGGGTCGGCGGCTACACCTTC. The chain joins TRBV6-5 to TRBJ1-2, with a possible D match to TRBD1 (5 bases). The CDR3 spans 14 residues. Trimming stripped 6 bases from V and 8 bases from J, with 19 bases between. Germline CDR1 reads MNHEY; CDR2 reads SVGAGI.

A few counts support this clonotype. The chain is built from TRBV2 and TRBJ1-4, with D perhaps matching TRBD1 (6 bases). The germline CDR1 and CDR2 sequences are SNHLY and FYNNEI. V dropped 6 bases and J dropped 4 bases, with 9 bases sitting between them. This CDR3 spans 13 amino acids. DNA for the CDR3: TGTGCCAGCAGCCCGGACAGTAATGAAAAACTGTTTTTT. Amino acids: CASSPDSNEKLFF.

About this clonotype: A much larger clone sits a single nucleotide away, making a read error possible. The V gene is TRBV27, the J gene TRBJ2-5, with D perhaps matching TRBD2 (5 bases). The CDR3 has 13 amino acids. V was clipped by 11 bases and J by 5 bases, with 18 bases between them. Per germline, CDR1 MNHEY and CDR2 SMNVEV (reference sequence). The CDR3 spells CAGRRTGGETQYF. The CDR3 bases are TGTGCCGGCCGGAGGACGGGTGGGGAGACCCAGTACTTC.

The chain employs TRBV24-1 and TRBJ2-1; 11 bases are shared with TRBD2. Germline V CDR1 and CDR2: KGHDR, SFDVKD. The CDR3 spans 16 residues. Unmatched junction bases numbered 3, after V lost 4 bases and J lost 2 bases. For the CDR3, the DNA is TGTGCCACCAGTGACAATAGCGGGGGGGCCTACAATGAGCAGTTCTTC. Translation gives CATSDNSGGAYNEQFF.

This clonotype occurred a few times. The rearrangement uses TRBV6-6 and TRBJ2-7; D gene uncertain. The CDR3 is made up of 12 amino acids. V shed 2 bases and J shed 3 bases, with 5 bases lying between them. The germline gives CDR1 MNHNY, CDR2 SVGAGI (reference sequence). CDR3 sequence: CASSYKDYEQYF. CDR3 DNA sequence: TGTGCCAGCAGTTACAAAGACTACGAGCAGTACTTC.

This clonotype was found a few times. J is TRBJ2-2 and V is TRBV2; tentative D call: TRBD1 (6 bases). The V end was cut by 7 bases, the J end by 4 bases, with 10 bases between. CDR3 size: 13 residues. The germline V gene encodes CDR1 SNHLY and CDR2 FYNNEI. CDR3 residues: CASTVQGTGELFF. CDR3 sequence (DNA): TGTGCCAGCACCGTACAGGGCACCGGGGAGCTGTTTTTT.

This clonotype was detected a few times. The genes are TRBV20-1 and TRBJ1-5; no clear D gene. V dropped 3 bases and J dropped 5 bases, with 14 bases sitting between them. The CDR3 length is 14 residues. Germline-derived CDR1 and CDR2 are DFQATT and SNEGSKA (reference sequence). In DNA form, the CDR3 reads TGCAGTGCTAGTTCGGCACGGGAGGATCAGCCCCAGCATTTT. Translation gives CSASSAREDQPQHF.

At least ten counts were recorded for this clonotype. This chain connects TRBV7-8 to TRBJ2-6; 7 bases are a match to TRBD1. Per germline, CDR1 SGHVS and CDR2 FQNEAQ. This CDR3 has 15 residues. Germline trimming cut 6 bases from V and 1 base from J; bases unmatched to any gene: 3. The CDR3 DNA follows: TGTGCCAGCAGTCAGACAGGGTCTGGGGCCAACGTCCTGACTTTC. It codes for CASSQTGSGANVLTF.

This chain connects TRBV12-3 or TRBV12-4 to TRBJ1-6; D remains unclear. The CDR3 loop spans 16 amino acids. Trimming took off 2 bases at V and 5 bases at J, with 13 bases between the two ends. CDR3 DNA sequence: TGTGCCAGCAGTTTACTTGGGTTATTGGATAATTCACCCCTCCACTTT. Amino acids: CASSLLGLLDNSPLHF.

The chain employs TRBV18 and TRBJ2-1, with 10 positions matching TRBD2. This CDR3 region has 15 residues. The germline CDR1 and CDR2 sequences are KGHSH and LQKENI. The trim removed 3 bases at V and 7 bases at J, leaving 6 bases unmatched. The CDR3 DNA reads as TGTGCCAGCTCACCCCGAGCGGGGGGGTATAATGAGCAGTTCTTC. It translates to CASSPRAGGYNEQFF.

V usage is TRBV6-1 and J usage is TRBJ2-2; D ambiguous. Germline CDR1 MNHNS, CDR2 SASEGT. Deletions cut 7 bases from V and 3 bases from J, with 9 bases between. This CDR3 comprises 13 residues. CDR3 coding DNA: TGTGCCAGCACAGGATTTCACACCGGGGAGCTGTTTTTT. This translates into CASTGFHTGELFF.

A single count supports this clonotype. V usage is TRBV20-1 and J usage is TRBJ2-4, with D possibly matching TRBD2 (6 bases). CDR1 and CDR2 from the germline V gene are DFQATT and SNEGSKA (reference sequence). The V gene lost 0 bases and the J gene lost 2 bases, with 11 bases spanning the gap. The CDR3 is 15 amino acids. This CDR3 is CSARDPLASKNIQYF. The DNA for the CDR3 is TGCAGTGCTAGAGATCCCCTAGCGTCCAAAAACATTCAGTACTTC.

The chain carries TRBV29-1 and TRBJ2-3; 15 bases match TRBD2. The CDR3 has 19 amino acids. V dropped 1 base and J dropped 1; count of bases not matched to a gene: 9. Looked up from germline, CDR1 is SQVTM and CDR2 is ANQGSEA. CDR3 bases: TGCAGCGTTGAAGCCCAGGGACTAGCGGGGGGAGTAGGCACAGATACGCAGTATTTT. This gives the protein CSVEAQGLAGGVGTDTQYF.

The rearrangement links TRBV6-5 to TRBJ2-7, with D perhaps TRBD1 or TRBD2 (5 bases each). In germline, CDR1 is MNHEY, CDR2 SVGAGI. Trimming cost V 0 bases and J 7 bases, with 13 bases left between them. The CDR3 is 14 amino acids. Written as DNA, the CDR3 is TGTGCCAGCAGTTACTCCGGGACCTACAATGAGCAGTACTTC. Its protein is CASSYSGTYNEQYF.

This clonotype has just a few counts. The chain recombines TRBV6-2 or TRBV6-3 with TRBJ2-3, with 9 bases identical to TRBD2. The CDR3 is 17 amino acids. CDR1 MNHEY and CDR2 SVGEGT come from the germline V gene. With V trimmed by 2 bases and J by 3 bases, 9 bases remained unmatched. The CDR3 coding sequence is TGTGCCAGCAGTTACGGCCGGGCGGGGGGGCAAACAGATACGCAGTATTTT. Amino acids: CASSYGRAGGQTDTQYF.

The table lists this clonotype with a few counts. The chain is built from TRBV20-1 and TRBJ2-4, with unresolved D. Germline assignment: CDR1 DFQATT and CDR2 SNEGSKA (reference sequence). The CDR3 covers 14 residues. V lost 5 bases, J lost 3 bases, and 14 bases lay in between. The CDR3, as DNA: TGCAGTGCTGGCCCCGCGGTTGGCAAAAACATTCAGTACTTC. Translating it yields CSAGPAVGKNIQYF.

The rearrangement uses TRBV3-1 and TRBJ2-1; D remains unclear. Per the germline V gene, CDR1 is LGHDT and CDR2 is YNNKEL (reference sequence). V lost 1 base to trimming and J lost 12 bases, with 16 bases between them. The CDR3 consists of 14 residues. The CDR3 loop is CASSQVVRAAWQFF. CDR3 coding DNA: TGTGCCAGCAGCCAAGTGGTTCGCGCCGCGTGGCAGTTCTTC.

This clonotype has a single count. The chain's CDR3 is CASSLWVGGTYNEQFF. The CDR3 DNA reads TGTGCCAGCAGTTTATGGGTCGGGGGTACATACAATGAGCAGTTCTTC. The chain is built from TRBV27 and TRBJ2-1; D is perhaps TRBD2 (6 bases). Trimming pared 1 base from V and 4 bases from J, leaving 14 bases between. CDR1 and CDR2 from the germline V gene are MNHEY and SMNVEV (reference sequence). The CDR3 spans 16 residues.

The rearrangement uses TRBV11-2 and TRBJ1-2; TRBD1 matches at 9 bases. CDR3 size: 15 residues. V lost 5 bases, J lost 0 bases, and 4 bases stayed unmatched. Looked up from germline, CDR1 is SGHAT and CDR2 is FQNNGV. CDR3 sequence: CASSDRGTSNYGYTF. The CDR3 DNA reads TGTGCCAGCAGCGACAGGGGGACTTCTAACTATGGCTACACCTTC.

This clonotype occurred a few times. The chain links TRBV20-1 to TRBJ2-6, with D maybe TRBD1 (6 bases). Trimming cost V 5 bases and J 0 bases, with 14 bases left between them. The CDR3 runs to 16 residues. Germline V lookup: CDR1 DFQATT, CDR2 SNEGSKA (reference sequence). The CDR3 protein is CSAGRDTPSGANVLTF. For the CDR3, the DNA is TGCAGTGCTGGCCGGGACACCCCCTCTGGGGCCAACGTCCTGACTTTC.

V and J are TRBV20-1 and TRBJ2-1; 9 bases line up with TRBD2. The length of the CDR3 is 15 residues. J gave up 5 bases and V 3 bases, and 8 bases lay outside the gene matches. Germline values: CDR1 DFQATT, CDR2 SNEGSKA (reference sequence). CDR3 DNA sequence: TGCAGTGCTAGTCCCCCGGGACTAGCCAACAATGAGCAGTTCTTC. Its translation is CSASPPGLANNEQFF.

This chain joins TRBV9 and TRBJ2-1; a weak D match, TRBD2 (6 bases). The V end lost 4 bases, the J end lost 4 bases, and 12 bases lay between the germline ends. This CDR3 comprises 14 residues. CDR1 and CDR2 (germline): SGDLS, YYNGEE. For the CDR3, the DNA is TGTGCCAGCAGCCCGAGGACTATGTACAATGAGCAGTTCTTC. Translation: CASSPRTMYNEQFF.